A single sample is the source of the 31 T cell receptor beta chains below, sequenced in a study of T cells after yellow fever vaccination. TCRdb passed the 5' RACE reads through MiXCR, listing each CDR3 protein once. Of approximately 580,000 distinct CDR3 sequences listed, 17% are singletons. This material consisted of PBMCs, taken 5 to 6 days after the first yellow fever vaccination. These receptors were taken from a man between 18 and 35 years old who received the YFV17D yellow fever vaccine.

The chain joins TRBV10-1 to TRBJ2-3; possibly TRBD2 for D (5 bases). V was trimmed by 2 bases and J by 1 base, leaving 10 bases between them. The CDR3 runs to 15 residues. CDR1 is WNHNN, CDR2 SYGVQD, per germline (reference sequence). This CDR3 is CASSEAGPGTDTQYF. In DNA form, the CDR3 reads TGCGCCAGCAGTGAGGCGGGCCCGGGCACAGATACGCAGTATTTT.

This chain links TRBV6-4 with TRBJ2-1, with D perhaps TRBD1 (5 bases). This CDR3 is 15 amino acids long. From germline, CDR1 is MRHNA and CDR2 SNTAGT. V lost 3 bases and J lost 0, with 9 bases in between. CDR3 sequence (DNA): TGTGCCAGCAGTGAACAGGCTAGCTCCTACAATGAGCAGTTCTTC. Translating it yields CASSEQASSYNEQFF.

This rearrangement joins TRBV18 to TRBJ2-3; the match to TRBD1 covers 11 bases. CDR1 is KGHSH, CDR2 LQKENI, per germline. The trim removed 6 bases at V and 4 bases at J, leaving 0 bases unmatched. The CDR3 is 13 amino acids. The chain's CDR3 is CASSDRGPDTQYF. As DNA, the CDR3 is TGTGCCAGCTCGGACAGGGGGCCAGATACGCAGTATTTT. Full variable domain (outside the CDR3, taken from reference TRBV18 and TRBJ2-3): NAGVMQNPRHLVRRRGQEARLRCSPMKGHSHVYWYRQLPEEGLKFMVYLQKENIIDESGMPKERFSAEFPKEGPSILRIQQVVRGDSAAYFCASSDRGPDTQYFGPGTRLTVL.

This clonotype was recorded many times. V and J are TRBV4-1 and TRBJ2-3; the D gene is possibly TRBD2 (6 bases). Trimming removed 4 bases at V and 2 bases at J, with 16 bases between. The CDR3 sequence is 16 residues long. Germline CDR1 MGHRA, CDR2 YSYEKL. CDR3 DNA sequence: TGCGCCAGCAGCCGCGGGGCTGGGGGGTTCACAGATACGCAGTATTTT. As protein: CASSRGAGGFTDTQYF.

V and J are TRBV12-3 or TRBV12-4 and TRBJ1-2; the D is unclear. The CDR3 extends over 14 amino acids. V was shortened by 7 bases and J by 0 bases, with 12 bases between the two germline ends. CDR3 region: CASISTETNYGYTF. In DNA form, the CDR3 reads TGTGCCAGCATCTCGACGGAAACTAACTATGGCTACACCTTC.

The chain combines TRBV9 with TRBJ1-2; weak D call: TRBD1 (6 bases). This CDR3 contains 15 residues. V was shortened by 0 bases and J by 4 bases, with 13 bases between the two germline ends. Per germline, CDR1 SGDLS and CDR2 YYNGEE. CDR3 nucleotide sequence: TGTGCCAGCAGCGTAGGCCACAGGGAAATCTATGGCTACACCTTC. Residues: CASSVGHREIYGYTF.

This clonotype was detected many times. This chain joins TRBV11-2 and TRBJ2-5; perhaps TRBD1 as D (6 bases). This CDR3 contains 13 residues. V dropped 4 bases and J dropped 3 bases, with 9 bases sitting between them. Germline V CDR1 and CDR2: SGHAT, FQNNGV. CDR3 in DNA: TGTGCCAGCAGCTCCTACAGGGAAGAGACCCAGTACTTC. Protein sequence: CASSSYREETQYF.

This clonotype was seen a few times. The chain is built from TRBV5-4 and TRBJ2-3, with D possibly being TRBD2 (5 bases). Germline CDR1 is SGHNT and CDR2 is YYREEE (reference sequence). Trimming removed 4 bases at V and 1 base at J, with 10 bases between. This CDR3 is 14 amino acids long. The DNA for the CDR3 is TGTGCCAGCAGCAGAGAGAGGGGCACAGATACGCAGTATTTT. Translation: CASSRERGTDTQYF.

The chain's CDR3 is CASTSWASTDTQYF. CDR3 sequence (DNA): TGTGCCAGCACTTCGTGGGCAAGCACAGATACGCAGTATTTT. The chain joins TRBV7-2 to TRBJ2-3; no reliable D call. The germline CDR1 and CDR2 sequences are SGHTA and FQGNSA. The CDR3 is made up of 14 amino acids. V lost 7 bases and J 0 bases, leaving 11 bases between the germline ends.

In its sample, this clonotype was seen a few times. V usage is TRBV6-2 or TRBV6-3 and J usage is TRBJ2-1; the match to TRBD1 covers 7 bases. After removal of 6 bases from V and 4 bases from J, the junction contained 6 bases not matched to a gene. The length of the CDR3 is 14 residues. CDR1 is MNHEY, CDR2 SVGEGT, per germline. CDR3 protein: CASRTGQRYNEQFF. In nucleotides, the CDR3 is TGTGCCAGCAGAACGGGACAGAGATACAATGAGCAGTTCTTC.

V usage is TRBV3-1 and J usage is TRBJ1-1; D is ambiguous. Deletions cut 3 bases from V and 4 bases from J, with 12 bases between. Germline V gene lookup returns CDR1 LGHDT and CDR2 YNNKEL (reference sequence). The CDR3 contains 14 residues. CDR3 DNA: TGTGCCAGCAGCCATGGGATCATGAGCACTGAAGCTTTCTTT. This codes for CASSHGIMSTEAFF. Variable domain in full (rest from reference TRBV3-1 and TRBJ1-1): DTAVSQTPKYLVTQMGNDKSIKCEQNLGHDTMYWYKQDSKKFLKIMFSYNNKELIINETVPNRFSPKSPDKAHLNLHINSLELGDSAVYFCASSHGIMSTEAFFGQGTRLTVV.

This clonotype was seen just once. The rearrangement links TRBV5-1 to TRBJ2-7, with D possibly being TRBD1 (6 bases). The CDR3 length is 14 residues. Germline V gene sequence: CDR1 SGHRS, CDR2 YFSETQ. V was cut by 3 bases and J by 4 bases, with 14 bases left in between. CDR3 DNA: TGCGCCAGCAGCTCCTCACAGGGAAGGTACGAGCAGTACGTC. Its translation is CASSSSQGRYEQYV.

The chain uses TRBV4-3 and TRBJ2-7; weak D call: TRBD2 (6 bases). Germline CDR1 LGHNA, CDR2 YSLEER. The CDR3 loop spans 15 amino acids. V was clipped by 0 bases and J by 3 bases, with 12 bases between them. The CDR3 DNA reads as TGCGCCAGCAGCCAAGAGACTCGGGGGTTCTACGAGCAGTACTTC. As protein: CASSQETRGFYEQYF.

This clonotype was counted a few times. The chain links TRBV4-1 to TRBJ2-5; D unresolved. The germline CDR1 and CDR2 sequences are MGHRA and YSYEKL. V was shortened by 1 base and J by 4 bases, with 10 bases between the two germline ends. This CDR3 region has 14 residues. In nucleotides, the CDR3 is TGCGCCAGCAGCCAAGGTGGAGACCCAGAGACCCAGTACTTC. Amino acid sequence: CASSQGGDPETQYF.

This clonotype was found a few times. The rearrangement links TRBV7-6 to TRBJ2-3, with a possible D match to TRBD1 (6 bases). Trimming left V 4 bases short and J 1 base short, with 12 bases between. The germline V gene encodes CDR1 SGHVS and CDR2 FNYEAQ. CDR3 size: 15 residues. CDR3 region: CASSSGARGTDTQYF. The CDR3 nucleotides read TGTGCCAGCAGCTCAGGGGCGCGGGGCACAGATACGCAGTATTTT.

This clonotype was seen once. The chain links TRBV7-2 to TRBJ2-5; D ambiguous. The CDR3 has 14 residues. Per the germline V gene, CDR1 is SGHTA and CDR2 is FQGNSA. The germline V and J ends were trimmed by 5 bases and 4 bases, with 14 bases remaining between them. The CDR3 loop is CASSVSWAGETQYF. The CDR3 bases are TGTGCCAGCAGCGTCTCGTGGGCCGGAGAGACCCAGTACTTC.

The CDR3 DNA follows: TGTGCCACCAGCAGAGGGGATTACCCCTACGAGCAGTACGTC. Its protein is CATSRGDYPYEQYV. The chain combines TRBV15 with TRBJ2-7; no clear D. This CDR3 spans 14 amino acids. The germline V and J ends were trimmed by 1 base and 2 bases, with 9 bases remaining between them. Germline CDR1 and CDR2: LNHNV and YYDKDF (reference sequence).

This clonotype was picked up a small number of times. The chain joins TRBV7-2 to TRBJ1-6; D remains unclear. Germline CDR1 SGHTA, CDR2 FQGNSA. Trimming took off 3 bases at V and 6 bases at J, with 9 bases between the two ends. The CDR3 is made up of 14 amino acids. As DNA, the CDR3 is TGTGCCAGCAGCTTTAGTCAGGTTAATTCACCCCTCCACTTT. Translating gives CASSFSQVNSPLHF.

This clonotype was counted a few times. This chain connects TRBV19 to TRBJ2-7; D is unresolved. The germline V and J ends were trimmed by 5 bases and 2 bases, with 13 bases remaining between them. This CDR3 comprises 14 residues. Germline CDR1 and CDR2: LNHDA and SQIVND (reference sequence). The CDR3 protein is CASSRARLTYEQYF. The CDR3 nucleotides read TGTGCCAGTAGTCGTGCCAGGCTGACCTACGAGCAGTACTTC.

This clonotype was counted between two and nine times. The V call is TRBV7-2, the J call TRBJ2-1, with 10 bases aligning to TRBD2. From germline, CDR1 is SGHTA and CDR2 FQGNSA. V gave up 1 base and J gave up 4 bases; unmatched junction bases: 10. The CDR3 runs to 18 residues. In nucleotides, the CDR3 is TGTGCCAGCAGCTTAGGGCGCAGCGGGGGGGCCTGGTACAATGAGCAGTTCTTC. This encodes CASSLGRSGGAWYNEQFF. The entire variable domain, with the rest obtained from reference TRBV7-2 and TRBJ2-1, is as follows: GAGVSQSPSNKVTEKGKDVELRCDPISGHTALYWYRQSLGQGLEFLIYFQGNSAPDKSGLPSDRFSAERTGGSVSTLTIQRTQQEDSAVYLCASSLGRSGGAWYNEQFFGPGTRLTVL.

The rearrangement links TRBV2 to TRBJ2-2; 9 nucleotides align to TRBD2. The ends lost 8 bases at V and 7 bases at J; junction bases unmatched: 8. Germline-derived CDR1 and CDR2 are SNHLY and FYNNEI. The CDR3 length is 14 residues. The DNA for the CDR3 is TGTGCCAGCTTCGGCGGGGGGGTTATCGGGGAGCTGTTTTTT. Translated, it gives CASFGGGVIGELFF.

The rearrangement links TRBV6-2 or TRBV6-3 to TRBJ1-2; TRBD1 matches 7 bases. CDR1 and CDR2 (germline): MNHEY, SVGEGT. V lost 5 bases and J lost 4; bases outside the gene matches: 7. This CDR3 region has 14 residues. Here the CDR3 DNA reads TGTGCCAGCAGTACCCTGGGACAGTTCTATGGCTACACCTTC. Translated, it gives CASSTLGQFYGYTF.

This clonotype was detected a few times. V usage is TRBV6-5 and J usage is TRBJ1-5; D is ambiguous. Germline CDR1 is MNHEY and CDR2 is SVGAGI. Trimming left V 1 base short and J 4 bases short, with 11 bases between. The CDR3 is made up of 15 amino acids. CDR3 protein: CASSYWQSNNQPQHF. Here the CDR3 DNA reads TGTGCCAGCAGTTACTGGCAGTCTAATAATCAGCCCCAGCATTTT.

This clonotype has more than one count but fewer than ten. The V call is TRBV20-1, the J call TRBJ2-1; TRBD2 aligns across 8 bases. The CDR3 is 12 amino acids. With V trimmed by 3 bases and J by 8 bases, 3 bases remained unmatched. CDR1 and CDR2 from the germline V gene are DFQATT and SNEGSKA (reference sequence). The CDR3 bases are TGCAGTGCTAGCGGGGGGGCCGATGAGCAGTTCTTC. Residues: CSASGGADEQFF.

This clonotype was detected only a few times. This chain connects TRBV7-2 to TRBJ2-2; TRBD2 agrees at 10 bases. The V gene's germline CDR1 is SGHTA and CDR2 FQGNSA. This CDR3 is 15 amino acids long. The trim removed 5 bases at V and 1 base at J, leaving 1 base unmatched. In DNA, the CDR3 is TGTGCCAGCAGCCGACTAGCGGGGAACACCGGGGAGCTGTTTTTT. Its protein is CASSRLAGNTGELFF.

The CDR3 reads CASSPTNSQSDGYTF. The CDR3 DNA sequence: TGTGCCAGCAGCCCGACTAATTCCCAGTCAGATGGCTACACCTTC. This chain uses TRBV3-1 with TRBJ1-2; D gene ambiguous. V was shortened by 4 bases and J by 6 bases, with 18 bases between the two germline ends. The CDR3 has 15 residues. Germline loops: CDR1 LGHDT, CDR2 YNNKEL (reference sequence).

The chain combines TRBV6-5 with TRBJ1-3; TRBD1 matches 9 bases. The CDR3 is 15 amino acids. The germline gives CDR1 MNHEY, CDR2 SVGAGI. V lost 8 bases, J lost 7 bases, and 12 bases stayed unmatched. The chain's CDR3 is CASLAGTGFWNTIYF. The CDR3 region has the DNA TGTGCCAGCCTAGCCGGGACAGGGTTTTGGAACACCATATATTTT.

This sequence joins TRBV12-3 or TRBV12-4 and TRBJ2-6; D unresolved. The CDR3 has 15 amino acids. Trimming stripped 5 bases from V and 0 bases from J, with 8 bases between. The DNA of the CDR3 is TGTGCCAGCAGTCAGACGGGCTCTGGGGCCAACGTCCTGACTTTC. Amino acid sequence: CASSQTGSGANVLTF.

The rearrangement uses TRBV19 and TRBJ2-3, with a tentative D call TRBD1 (6 bases). The CDR3 runs to 16 residues. Germline V gene lookup returns CDR1 LNHDA and CDR2 SQIVND (reference sequence). V was trimmed by 5 bases and J by 3 bases, leaving 18 bases between them. Here the CDR3 DNA reads TGTGCCAGTAGTCCTGGGACACTCAGCTCTACAGATACGCAGTATTTT. Translating gives CASSPGTLSSTDTQYF.

This clonotype was seen a few times. The chain combines TRBV4-2 with TRBJ2-3, with D possibly matching TRBD2 (5 bases). This CDR3 is built from 17 residues. The V gene's germline CDR1 is LGHNA and CDR2 YNFKEQ. With 3 bases removed from V and 1 base from J, the gap between germline ends came to 17 bases. This chain's CDR3 is CASSHYLARPGTDTQYF. The CDR3 DNA reads as TGTGCCAGCAGCCACTATTTAGCGCGGCCCGGCACAGATACGCAGTATTTT.

This clonotype appeared a few times. This chain links TRBV5-6 with TRBJ2-7, with D perhaps TRBD1 or TRBD2 (5 bases each). The V gene's germline CDR1 is SGHDT and CDR2 YYEEEE. The CDR3 covers 15 residues. Trimming took 5 bases from V and 2 from J, leaving 17 bases between them. The CDR3 nucleotides are TGTGCCAGCAGGCCCTGGGGCGGGTTTACCTACGAGCAGTACTTC. Amino acids: CASRPWGGFTYEQYF.